This T cell receptor (beta chain) was observed in a study of T cell repertoires in aging, cancer and after chemotherapy. TCR beta rearrangements were amplified from peripheral blood genomic DNA. CDR1 LNHDA and CDR2 SQIVND come from the germline V gene (reference sequence). Trimming removed 5 bases at V and 1 base at J, with 13 bases between. The CDR3 is made up of 15 amino acids. Within the sample, this clonotype is medium-sized. Multiplex touch-down PCR with TRB-A/B primers amplified rearranged V-D-J TRB sequences. Using its own MiXCR run on the multiplex PCR reads, TCRdb lists one record per CDR3 protein. This repertoire shows about 9,200 distinct CDR3 sequences, around 38% found once; its top ten account for 9.9%.

The source is a human donor in good health. The chain has TRBV19 and TRBJ2-3, with a tentative D call TRBD2 (6 bases). Sequenced: blood. The DNA for the CDR3 is TGTGCCAGTAGTGACCGGGGGTGGGGCACAGATACGCAGTATTTT. Its translation is CASSDRGWGTDTQYF.